Listed below are T cell receptor beta chains from one sample, sequenced in a study of blood T cell repertoires in COVID-19. This table comes from immunoSEQ multiplex PCR, and its TCRdb copy is limited to in-frame clones, with some not included. The sample consists of roughly 70,000 clones, roughly 72% of them appearing once. Sequenced: peripheral blood. These receptors came from a man aged 55 to 70 with COVID-19, enrolled during active disease. The CDR3 runs from the conserved cysteine through the conserved F or W. A D gene is named only where the DNA matches it firmly. Clone size is stated in some rows and not others, as once, few, many or a class when expanded.

D: TRBD2
size: -
V: TRBV6-5
length: 15
J: TRBJ2-7
DNA: TGTGCCAGCAGTCGAACTAGCGGGATGTTGAACGAGCAGTACTTC
CDR3: CASSRTSGMLNEQYF

D: -
size: -
V: TRBV30
length: 13
J: TRBJ1-2
DNA: TGTGCCGGCCAGTGGGGGGGCGCGTTTGGCTACACCTTC
CDR3: CAGQWGGAFGYTF

D: -
size: -
V: TRBV28
length: 16
J: TRBJ2-3
DNA: TGTGCCAGCAGTTTCCCCGTTACGGGTGGCACAGATACGCAGTATTTT
CDR3: CASSFPVTGGTDTQYF

D: TRBD2
size: -
V: TRBV5-4
length: 14
J: TRBJ2-3
DNA: TGTGCCAGCACCCTAGCGGGGGGGCCGGGTACGCAGTATTTT
CDR3: CASTLAGGPGTQYF

D: -
size: -
V: TRBV6-5
length: 13
J: TRBJ2-7
DNA: TGTGCCAGCAAGCACAGGGTTATCAACGAGCAGTACTTC
CDR3: CASKHRVINEQYF

D: -
size: -
V: TRBV7-3
length: 14
J: TRBJ1-1
DNA: TGTGCCAGCAGCATAACTACGGGAGGCACTGAAGCTTTCTTT
CDR3: CASSITTGGTEAFF

D: TRBD2
size: -
V: TRBV5-1
length: 15
J: TRBJ2-2
DNA: TGCGCCAGCAGCTTGGGACTAGCGGGAGATGGGGAGCTGTTTTTT
CDR3: CASSLGLAGDGELFF

D: -
size: -
V: TRBV30
length: 13
J: TRBJ2-1
DNA: TGTGCCTGGAGAGGGGCAGGGATCTATGAGCAGTTCTTC
CDR3: CAWRGAGIYEQFF

D: TRBD2
size: -
V: TRBV2
length: 15
J: TRBJ2-3
DNA: TGTGCCAGCAAGGGACTAGCGGTGGAGGGAGATACGCAGTATTTT
CDR3: CASKGLAVEGDTQYF

D: TRBD2
size: -
V: TRBV24-1
length: 17
J: TRBJ2-3
DNA: TGTGCCACCAGTGACCCTACTAGCGGAACTAGCACAGATACGCAGTATTTT
CDR3: CATSDPTSGTSTDTQYF

D: -
size: -
V: TRBV19
length: 14
J: TRBJ2-5
DNA: TGTGCCAGTAGTATAATGTTCGAGGGAAAGACCCAGTACTTC
CDR3: CASSIMFEGKTQYF

D: -
size: -
V: TRBV29-1
length: 13
J: TRBJ1-2
DNA: TGCAGCGCCCCGATCGGGGGGGGCTATGGCTACACCTTC
CDR3: CSAPIGGGYGYTF

D: -
size: few
V: TRBV15
length: 15
J: TRBJ1-1
DNA: TGTGCCACCAGCAGGCACCAGGGGCCCGGCACTGAAGCTTTCTTT
CDR3: CATSRHQGPGTEAFF

D: -
size: -
V: TRBV21-1
length: 19
J: TRBJ2-4
DNA: TGTGCCAGCAAAAGGAGCGGGGTCCCCGGGCCCGGGGCCAAAAACATTCAGTACTTC
CDR3: CASKRSGVPGPGAKNIQYF

D: -
size: -
V: TRBV11-3
length: 13
J: TRBJ1-6
DNA: TGTGCCTCTTCCGGACAGTATAATTCACCCCTCCACTTT
CDR3: CASSGQYNSPLHF

D: TRBD2
size: -
V: TRBV28
length: 16
J: TRBJ2-1
DNA: TGTGCCAGCAGTTTTTTTTGGAGCGGGGAGAACAATGAGCAGTTCTTC
CDR3: CASSFFWSGENNEQFF

D: TRBD1
size: -
V: TRBV11-3
length: 13
J: TRBJ2-1
DNA: TGTGCCAGCGGGGTGACAGGGAACAATGAGCAGTTCTTC
CDR3: CASGVTGNNEQFF

D: TRBD1
size: -
V: TRBV7-9
length: 16
J: TRBJ2-2
DNA: TGTGCCAGCAGCGCACCCGGGACAGGGGCCACCGGGGAGCTGTTTTTT
CDR3: CASSAPGTGATGELFF

D: -
size: -
V: TRBV11-2
length: 15
J: TRBJ2-2
DNA: TGTGCCAGCACCCGGAGGGGGGGTTTTAACGGGGAGCTGTTTTTT
CDR3: CASTRRGGFNGELFF

D: TRBD1
size: -
V: TRBV2
length: 13
J: TRBJ2-7
DNA: TGTGCCAGCAGTGTTCCAGGGGGCAACGAGCAGTACTTC
CDR3: CASSVPGGNEQYF

D: -
size: -
V: TRBV30
length: 11
J: TRBJ2-1
DNA: TGTGCCTGGAGTGTAGAGGTAGTCCAGTTCTTC
CDR3: CAWSVEVVQFF

D: -
size: many
V: TRBV19
length: 14
J: TRBJ2-2
DNA: TGTGCCAGTAGAGGCCGGGAGAACACCGGGGAGCTGTTTTTT
CDR3: CASRGRENTGELFF